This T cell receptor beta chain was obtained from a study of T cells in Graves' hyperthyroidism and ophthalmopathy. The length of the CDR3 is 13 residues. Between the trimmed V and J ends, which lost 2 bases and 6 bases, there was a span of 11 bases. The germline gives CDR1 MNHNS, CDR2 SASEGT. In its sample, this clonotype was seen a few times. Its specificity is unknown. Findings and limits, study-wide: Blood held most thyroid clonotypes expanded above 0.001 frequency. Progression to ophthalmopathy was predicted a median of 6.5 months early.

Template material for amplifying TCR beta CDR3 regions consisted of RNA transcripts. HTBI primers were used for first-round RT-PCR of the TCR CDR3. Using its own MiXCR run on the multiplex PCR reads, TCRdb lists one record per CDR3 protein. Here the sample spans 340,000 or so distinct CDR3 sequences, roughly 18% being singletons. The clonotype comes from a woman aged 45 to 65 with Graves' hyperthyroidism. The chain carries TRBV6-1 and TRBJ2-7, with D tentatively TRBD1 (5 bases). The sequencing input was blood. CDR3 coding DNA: TGTGCCAGCAGTGAAAGGGCCCAGGGCGAGCAGTACTTC. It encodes CASSERAQGEQYF.